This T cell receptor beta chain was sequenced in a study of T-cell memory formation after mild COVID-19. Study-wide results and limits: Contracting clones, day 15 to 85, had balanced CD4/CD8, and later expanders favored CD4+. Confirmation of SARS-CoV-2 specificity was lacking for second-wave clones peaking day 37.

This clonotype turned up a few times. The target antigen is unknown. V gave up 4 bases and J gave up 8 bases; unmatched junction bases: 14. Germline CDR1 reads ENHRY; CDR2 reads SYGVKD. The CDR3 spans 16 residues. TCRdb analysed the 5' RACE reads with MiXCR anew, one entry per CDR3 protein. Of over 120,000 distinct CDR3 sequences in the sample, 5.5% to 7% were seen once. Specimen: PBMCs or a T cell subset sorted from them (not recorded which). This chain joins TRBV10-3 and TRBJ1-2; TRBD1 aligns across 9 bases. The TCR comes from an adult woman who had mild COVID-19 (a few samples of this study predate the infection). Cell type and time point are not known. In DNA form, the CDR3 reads TGTGCCATCAGTGTCTTAGTCGTACAGGGGGCAATCGGCTACACCTTC. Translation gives CAISVLVVQGAIGYTF.